Below, 2 T cell receptor beta chains from the same sample are listed, as sequenced in a study of T cells in Graves' hyperthyroidism and ophthalmopathy. It was RNA transcripts that yielded the amplified TCR beta CDR3 regions. Primed by the HTBI set, a first-round RT-PCR was run on the TCR CDR3. One entry per CDR3 protein, called by TCRdb with MiXCR from the multiplex PCR reads. The repertoire holds under 600,000 distinct CDR3 sequences, with approximately 15% as singletons. Material: blood. The receptors here all came from a woman in her forties with Graves' ophthalmopathy.

The chain recombines TRBV6-1 with TRBJ1-3; D is perhaps TRBD1 (5 bases). This CDR3 spans 15 amino acids. Looked up from germline, CDR1 is MNHNS and CDR2 is SASEGT. V lost 2 bases and J 2 bases, leaving 10 bases between the germline ends. CDR3 sequence reads: CASSERIRAGNTIYF. CDR3 sequence (DNA): TGTGCCAGCAGTGAAAGGATCAGGGCTGGAAACACCATATATTTT.

This clonotype has ten or more counts. The rearrangement joins TRBV28 to TRBJ1-1; unclear D gene. The V and J ends lost 7 bases and 1 base respectively, with 19 bases between them. The V gene's germline CDR1 is MDHEN and CDR2 SYDVKM. This CDR3 spans 16 amino acids. Here the CDR3 reads CASTEGPDVRNTEAFF. In DNA form, the CDR3 reads TGTGCCAGCACAGAAGGCCCGGACGTACGGAACACTGAAGCTTTCTTT.